The 27 T cell receptor beta chains listed next were all sequenced from one sample in a study of blood T cell repertoires in COVID-19. The data were produced by immunoSEQ multiplex PCR, yet TCRdb's version contains in-frame clones alone and is incomplete. Among tens of thousands of clones listed, 80% to 90% were seen once. Sequenced input: peripheral blood. These receptors were obtained from a man in his sixties with acute or convalescent COVID-19.

This chain uses TRBV2 with TRBJ2-1; 9 nucleotides line up with TRBD2. V trimming: 2 bases; J trimming: 1 base; junction bases outside the gene matches: 0. Germline values: CDR1 SNHLY, CDR2 FYNNEI. This CDR3 has 15 amino acids. This CDR3 reads CASSELAGSYNEQFF. CDR3 coding DNA: TGTGCCAGCAGTGAACTAGCGGGATCCTACAATGAGCAGTTCTTC. Full variable domain (missing parts from reference TRBV2 and TRBJ2-1): EPEVTQTPSHQVTQMGQEVILRCVPISNHLYFYWYRQILGQKVEFLVSFYNNEISEKSEIFDDQFSVERPDGSNFTLKIRSTKLEDSAMYFCASSELAGSYNEQFFGPGTRLTVL.

The chain couples TRBV23-1 to TRBJ1-4; D is uncertain. TRBV23-1 is recorded as an ORF, its role being uncertain. The V gene lost 0 bases and the J gene lost 2 bases, with 13 bases spanning the gap. The CDR3 consists of 17 residues. CDR3 sequence (DNA): TGCGCCAGCAGTCAATCTCGGGGTGACTCTACTAATGAAAAACTGTTTTTT. This encodes CASSQSRGDSTNEKLFF.

The chain uses TRBV6-5 and TRBJ2-1; 7 bases agree with TRBD2. Trimming at V came to 0 bases and at J to 2 bases, leaving 4 bases not matched to a gene. The CDR3 runs to 16 residues. The germline V gene has CDR1 MNHEY and CDR2 SVGAGI. CDR3 loop: CASSYSPAGTYNEQFF. CDR3 nucleotides: TGTGCCAGCAGTTACTCGCCAGCGGGGACCTACAATGAGCAGTTCTTC.

V gene TRBV28 combines with J gene TRBJ1-1, with unresolved D. Germline V gives CDR1 MDHEN, CDR2 SYDVKM. The CDR3 has 16 residues. Trimming cost V 6 bases and J 3 bases, with 20 bases left between them. The CDR3 DNA follows: TGTGCCAGCAGCCCAACCAGCCTAGACGTATACACTGAAGCTTTCTTT. Residues: CASSPTSLDVYTEAFF.

The chain carries TRBV14 and TRBJ1-5, with unresolved D. V was clipped by 3 bases and J by 10 bases, with 10 bases between them. The CDR3 totals 12 residues. The V gene's germline CDR1 is SGHDN and CDR2 FVKESK. CDR3 amino acids: CASSHGGRPQHF. The CDR3 DNA follows: TGTGCCAGCAGCCACGGAGGCCGACCCCAGCATTTT.

This clone was detected only a few times. The rearrangement links TRBV30 to TRBJ1-2; D might be TRBD1 (5 bases). V lost 2 bases, J lost 6 bases, and 13 bases lay in between. Germline V gives CDR1 GTSNPN, CDR2 SVGIG (reference sequence). This CDR3 comprises 13 residues. CDR3 protein: CAWSHGRGDGYTF. The CDR3, as DNA: TGTGCCTGGAGTCATGGGCGGGGGGATGGCTACACCTTC.

The chain combines TRBV5-1 with TRBJ2-5; 7 nucleotides match TRBD2. Germline V gives CDR1 SGHRS, CDR2 YFSETQ. The CDR3 sequence is 15 residues long. The J segment lost 2 bases and the V segment lost 0 bases, leaving 4 bases of the junction unmatched. The CDR3 DNA is TGCGCCAGCAGCTTGGCCGTGGGGGGGCAAGAGACCCAGTACTTC. Translation gives CASSLAVGGQETQYF.

The chain uses TRBV4-1 and TRBJ2-5; TRBD2 matches at 9 bases. The ends lost 0 bases at V and 1 base at J; junction bases unmatched: 6. The CDR3 has 17 residues. Per the germline V gene, CDR1 is MGHRA and CDR2 is YSYEKL. This CDR3 reads CASSQDGLAGSQETQYF. The CDR3 nucleotides are TGCGCCAGCAGCCAAGATGGGCTAGCGGGGTCCCAAGAGACCCAGTACTTC.

CDR3 coding DNA: TGTGCCAGCTCACCGGACCGGGAGCCCGGGCAGCCCCAGCATTTT. Residues: CASSPDREPGQPQHF. This chain connects TRBV18 to TRBJ1-5, with D unclear. This CDR3 has 15 residues. V shed 3 bases and J shed 7 bases, with 16 bases lying between them. Per germline, CDR1 KGHSH and CDR2 LQKENI.

CDR3 DNA sequence: TGTGCCAGCAGTGAAACTGGCAGGGGGGTCAATGAAAAACTGTTTTTT. Translating it yields CASSETGRGVNEKLFF. The V gene is TRBV6-1, the J gene TRBJ1-4; the match to TRBD1 covers 7 bases. The V segment lost 2 bases and the J segment 5 bases; nucleotides outside the gene matches: 8. This CDR3 spans 16 amino acids. Germline lookup yields CDR1 MNHNS and CDR2 SASEGT.

The rearrangement joins TRBV3-1 (or the pseudogene TRBV3-2) to TRBJ1-1; TRBD1 matches at 7 bases. In germline, CDR1 is LGHDT, CDR2 YNNKEL (reference sequence). After removal of 4 bases from V and 0 bases from J, the junction contained 5 bases not matched to a gene. CDR3 size: 15 residues. In DNA form, the CDR3 reads TGTGCCAGCAGCCTACGACAGGGTCTGAACACTGAAGCTTTCTTT. As protein: CASSLRQGLNTEAFF.

The chain employs TRBV9 and TRBJ2-7; 7 nucleotides agree with TRBD1. This CDR3 comprises 16 residues. Per the germline V gene, CDR1 is SGDLS and CDR2 is YYNGEE. With V trimmed by 4 bases and J by 0 bases, 10 bases remained unmatched. DNA for the CDR3: TGTGCCAGCAGCCCAACGGGACAGATAGCCTCCTACGAGCAGTACTTC. Protein product: CASSPTGQIASYEQYF.

The chain uses TRBV28 and TRBJ1-2, with 8 positions matching TRBD1. The CDR3 sequence is 14 residues long. Looked up from germline, CDR1 is MDHEN and CDR2 is SYDVKM. J lost 2 bases, V lost 8 bases, and 7 bases had no gene match. DNA of the CDR3: TGTGCCAGCGCCGAACGACAGGGGAACTATGGCTACACCTTC. It encodes CASAERQGNYGYTF.

As DNA, the CDR3 is TGCAGCGTTTCTACAGGGAGCGTCAGCGCTGAAGCTTTCTTT. This codes for CSVSTGSVSAEAFF. V is TRBV29-1 and J is TRBJ1-1, with D perhaps TRBD1 (6 bases). Germline CDR1 is SQVTM and CDR2 is ANQGSEA. The CDR3 extends over 14 amino acids. Deletions cut 5 bases from V and 6 bases from J, with 19 bases between.

The chain joins TRBV27 to TRBJ2-1, with 8 bases identical to TRBD1. The CDR3 contains 14 residues. V lost 6 bases and J lost 6; bases outside the gene matches: 7. Germline V CDR1 and CDR2: MNHEY, SMNVEV (reference sequence). The CDR3 sequence is CASRAGTGGNEQFF. In DNA form, the CDR3 reads TGTGCCAGCAGGGCAGGAACAGGGGGCAATGAGCAGTTCTTC.

This chain links TRBV5-1 with TRBJ1-4; 10 bases map to TRBD1. With 5 bases clipped from V and 7 bases from J, the junction kept 5 bases outside the gene matches. CDR1 SGHRS and CDR2 YFSETQ come from the germline V gene. The CDR3 is 14 amino acids. As DNA, the CDR3 is TGCGCCAGCAGTACCGACAGGGGGCTTGAAAAACTGTTTTTT. The encoded protein is CASSTDRGLEKLFF.

The sample holds one count of this clone. The chain has TRBV25-1 and TRBJ2-7; 9 bases are a match to TRBD2. This CDR3 has 16 residues. The germline V gene encodes CDR1 MGHDK and CDR2 SYGVNS. Trimming took 4 bases from V and 7 from J; bases not matched to a gene: 14. For the CDR3, the DNA is TGTGCCAGCAGTGCCAAAAGCGGGGGGACAGTAGATGAGCAGTACTTC. It translates to CASSAKSGGTVDEQYF.

The chain joins TRBV28 to TRBJ2-2; D uncertain. The CDR3 covers 13 residues. Trimming pared 3 bases from V and 7 bases from J, leaving 9 bases between. The V gene's germline CDR1 is MDHEN and CDR2 SYDVKM. The CDR3: CASSFPSIGELFF. CDR3 sequence (DNA): TGTGCCAGCAGTTTCCCGTCTATCGGGGAGCTGTTTTTT. Variable domain in full (rest from reference TRBV28 and TRBJ2-2): DVKVTQSSRYLVKRTGEKVFLECVQDMDHENMFWYRQDPGLGLRLIYFSYDVKMKEKGDIPEGYSVSREKKERFSLILESASTNQTSMYLCASSFPSIGELFFGEGSRLTVL.

The chain employs TRBV10-3 and TRBJ2-1; perhaps TRBD1 as D (6 bases). Trimming took off 6 bases at V and 0 bases at J, with 18 bases between the two ends. CDR1 is ENHRY and CDR2 is SYGVKD in the germline V gene. The CDR3 is made up of 17 amino acids. The CDR3 region is CAISNPGAGHSYNEQFF. The DNA for the CDR3 is TGTGCCATCAGCAATCCAGGGGCAGGGCACTCCTACAATGAGCAGTTCTTC.

The rearrangement uses TRBV28 and TRBJ1-2; D is possibly TRBD1 (5 bases). This CDR3 has 14 residues. The V gene's germline CDR1 is MDHEN and CDR2 SYDVKM. Trimming took off 3 bases at V and 4 bases at J, with 12 bases between the two ends. The CDR3 DNA follows: TGTGCCAGCAGTTTGGGGCTTGGTGGCTATGGCTACACCTTC. Translating gives CASSLGLGGYGYTF.

This clone was picked up one time. The chain uses TRBV7-2 and TRBJ2-2; 7 bases line up with TRBD1. CDR1 is SGHTA, CDR2 FQGNSA, per germline. CDR3 length: 18 residues. V was clipped by 5 bases and J by 4 bases; unmatched bases: 16. CDR3: CASSPGWARGYGTGELFF. For the CDR3, the DNA is TGTGCCAGCAGCCCTGGATGGGCCAGGGGGTATGGCACCGGGGAGCTGTTTTTT. Based on the CDR3 plus reference TRBV7-2 and TRBJ2-2, the full variable domain is GAGVSQSPSNKVTEKGKDVELRCDPISGHTALYWYRQSLGQGLEFLIYFQGNSAPDKSGLPSDRFSAERTGGSVSTLTIQRTQQEDSAVYLCASSPGWARGYGTGELFFGEGSRLTVL.

This clone was counted a single time. One end of the junction does not line up with germline, which may come from a read error. The chain is built from TRBV7-2 and TRBJ2-1; D is unresolved. CDR3 size: 13 residues. Germline-derived CDR1 and CDR2 are SGHTA and FQGNSA. For the CDR3, the DNA is TGTGCCAGCAGCCTCCTAGGCCCCTCGGCCTTGGTCTTC. It is translated as CASSLLGPSALVF.

V and J are TRBV6-4 and TRBJ1-6, with no clear D. Trimming pared 5 bases from V and 9 bases from J, leaving 11 bases between. The germline gives CDR1 MRHNA, CDR2 SNTAGT. The CDR3 consists of 13 residues. The CDR3 loop is CASSRVVGSPLHF. The CDR3 region has the DNA TGTGCCAGCAGTCGGGTTGTTGGTTCACCCCTCCACTTT.

The chain has TRBV7-2 and TRBJ1-5; a possible D gene is TRBD1 (5 bases). V was clipped by 4 bases and J by 7 bases, with 17 bases between them. This CDR3 spans 15 amino acids. CDR1 and CDR2 from the germline V gene are SGHTA and FQGNSA. DNA for the CDR3: TGTGCCAGCAGCTGGCTCCGGGACTTAAGACAGCCCCAGCATTTT. Its protein is CASSWLRDLRQPQHF. Full variable domain (remainder filled in from reference TRBV7-2 and TRBJ1-5): GAGVSQSPSNKVTEKGKDVELRCDPISGHTALYWYRQSLGQGLEFLIYFQGNSAPDKSGLPSDRFSAERTGGSVSTLTIQRTQQEDSAVYLCASSWLRDLRQPQHFGDGTRLSIL.

In its sample, this clone was seen once. The chain is built from TRBV27 and TRBJ1-3; D gene ambiguous. The V end was cut by 0 bases, the J end by 4 bases, with 10 bases between. Germline-derived CDR1 and CDR2 are MNHEY and SMNVEV (reference sequence). CDR3 length: 15 amino acids. The CDR3 here is CASSLSPARGNTIYF. The DNA for the CDR3 is TGTGCCAGCAGTTTATCGCCCGCCAGAGGAAACACCATATATTTT.

The chain carries TRBV6-5 and TRBJ1-2; 8 bases line up with TRBD1. This CDR3 is 14 amino acids long. The V and J ends lost 6 bases and 7 bases, in that order; junction bases with no gene match: 10. Germline lookup yields CDR1 MNHEY and CDR2 SVGAGI. The CDR3 protein is CASSHTGGTGGYTF. The CDR3 region has the DNA TGTGCCAGCAGCCACACAGGGGGTACTGGTGGCTACACCTTC.

CDR3 nucleotide sequence: TGTGCCAGCAGCTTGTATTCCGCAGGGCTCTCCTACGAGCAGTACTTC. Encoded protein: CASSLYSAGLSYEQYF. The chain employs TRBV5-4 and TRBJ2-7, with D possibly being TRBD1 (5 bases). This CDR3 spans 16 amino acids. Trimming left V 1 base short and J 0 bases short, with 14 bases between. Germline CDR1 is SGHNT and CDR2 is YYREEE (reference sequence).